This paragraph covers one TCR beta chain sequence. The antigen it binds to is not known. The sample holds no much larger clone one base away, and base qualities are not on file. There are 13 amino acids in the CDR3, from cysteine to phenylalanine inclusive. The kept DNA is CDR3 alone, 39 bases in frame from the first base. The V end loses 3 bases and the J end loses 4 bases, and a stretch of 8 bases separates them. CDR1 MNHGY and CDR2 SVAAGI are derived from the germline V gene. The data are from a study of regulatory T cells in long-lasting Graves disease (TCRdb year 2021). In the study overall: Persistent Graves' disease meant more than 5 years of antithyroid drug treatment with TSH receptor autoantibodies that stayed positive. Patients with persistent Graves' disease were compared with patients with newly diagnosed Graves' disease using TCR sequencing and RNA sequencing of peripheral blood. Antithyroid drugs had been taken for 8.5 to 12 years on average by persistent Graves' disease patients in the clinical cohort. A total of roughly 35 samples underwent TCR sequencing, from around 13 patients with persistent Graves' disease and 20 patients with newly diagnosed Graves' disease. The study took place in China and was registered as a clinical trial.

Receptor amplification or capture employed multiplex PCR. The reads were generated on an Illumina HiSeq 4000. To build TCR beta libraries, CDR3 regions were amplified by Arm-PCR using iRepertoire HTBI primers. PCR products were gel purified before sequencing. Concerning the study's data processing: Gene usage analysis of CDR3 amino acid clonotypes used the approximately 62 TRBV and 11 to 15 TRBJ segments found across samples. COPE and FqMerger were used to merge the filtered high-quality paired reads into contigs. BLAST was used to align contigs to IMGT TRBV, TRBD and TRBJ reference genes, and CDR3 was defined according to IMGT. Highly expanded clones were defined as clonotypes with a frequency above 0.1%. Shannon entropy was used to measure repertoire diversity, and the Gini coefficient was used to measure V-J evenness. A clonotype was considered public if more than one individual shared it. TCRdb reprocessing: public reads trimmed at Q25 with fastp, clones called with MiXCR, in-frame beta chains kept. Every distinct CDR3 protein forms one entry, paired with its most common genes and DNA. These V and J calls derive from TCRdb rather than the authors' analysis. For this sample there are 420,000 or so distinct CDR3 sequences; about a quarter appear just once. About 26% of the sample is held by the ten biggest clonotypes.

The time point label corresponds to: persistent/refractory GD, antithyroid drugs over 5 years with positive TRAb. For both TCR sequencing and RNA sequencing, RNA was extracted from PBMCs in TRIzol. The diagnosis of Graves' disease followed American Thyroid Association guidelines. Patients for the study were recruited at an endocrinology department in Xi'an, China. From each patient, around 8.3 milliliters of peripheral blood was collected into an EDTA anticoagulant tube. Ficoll Paque Plus density gradient separation was used to isolate PBMCs, and no further T cell sorting was performed. An Agilent 2100 Bioanalyzer and agarose gel were used to assess RNA quality, and a NanoDrop 2000 was used to measure RNA concentration. Broad study findings and their caveats: Sequencing and analysis were limited to the TCR beta chain. A larger number of public clonotypes was shared among persistent patients (under 3,000) than among newly diagnosed patients (around 870). The study examined only peripheral blood because the primary lesion, thyroid tissue, could not be accessed. The authors acknowledged the small sample size as a limitation that may reduce accuracy. Lower TCR Shannon entropy and fewer highly expanded clones were observed in persistent Graves' disease patients than in newly diagnosed patients, which suggested clonal expansion. Preferential use of TRBV28, TRBJ1-2 and TRBJ2-5 was observed in persistent disease, whereas TRBV20-1 and TRBJ2-1 were favored in newly diagnosed disease.

Specimen: peripheral blood mononuclear cells (PBMCs), collected when the disease was refractory, from a patient treated with antithyroid drugs. This sequence originates from a female donor with Graves disease. The chain employs TRBV6-9 and TRBJ2-3; TRBD2 is possibly the D segment (5 matching bases). For the CDR3, the sequence is CASSYGIADTQYF. The sequenced DNA is TGTGCCAGCAGTTACGGGATCGCAGATACGCAGTATTTT.